This TCR beta chain originates from a study of CD8 T cells in Susac syndrome. TCR beta sequencing covered blood CD8+ and CD4+ T cells. Trimming took 0 bases from V and 1 from J; bases not matched to a gene: 13. The CDR3 covers 22 residues. The germline V gene encodes CDR1 LGHNA and CDR2 YNFKEQ. Reverse transcription of about 0.5 to 1 ug RNA used random hexamers. In TCRdb, the immunoSEQ multiplex PCR reads were re-called with MiXCR into one record per CDR3 protein. The table has under 250,000 distinct CDR3 sequences, approximately 94% seen once. This chain connects TRBV4-2 to TRBJ2-6, with 12 bases lining up with TRBD2. This clonotype was obtained from a human donor with Susac syndrome. The sample was CD4+ T cells from PBMCs. In DNA form, the CDR3 reads TGTGCCAGCAGCCAAGAAGTACTAGCGGGGGGCCTCCTACAATCTGGGGCCAACGTCCTGACTTTC. Translated: CASSQEVLAGGLLQSGANVLTF.